A selection of T cell receptor beta chains follows, all from one sample in a study of T cells after yellow fever vaccination. Each CDR3 protein is one row after TCRdb ran MiXCR on the 5' RACE reads. The repertoire holds 100,000 to 150,000 distinct CDR3 sequences, with approximately 16% as singletons. The sample here was CD8+ T cells sorted from PBMCs, taken 5 days after the yellow fever booster vaccination. Receptors were obtained from a young man who received the YFV17D yellow fever vaccine. CDR3s include the opening cysteine and the closing phenylalanine or tryptophan.

j_gene: TRBJ2-4; len: 15; v_gene: TRBV6-2/TRBV6-3; CDR3aa: CASSYRSVAKNIQYF
j_gene: TRBJ2-5; len: 13; v_gene: TRBV7-2; CDR3aa: CASQRGTEETQYF
j_gene: TRBJ2-7; len: 16; v_gene: TRBV4-1; CDR3aa: CASSQEASGGWYEQYF
j_gene: TRBJ2-1; len: 17; v_gene: TRBV7-3; CDR3aa: CASSPWTAPRTYNEQFF
j_gene: TRBJ2-7; len: 12; v_gene: TRBV6-5; CDR3aa: CASSYPVERQYF
j_gene: TRBJ1-1; len: 14; v_gene: TRBV4-1; CDR3aa: CASSQDFGQTEAFF
j_gene: TRBJ1-4; len: 15; v_gene: TRBV28; CDR3aa: CASSPAGGTNEKLFF
j_gene: TRBJ2-7; len: 13; v_gene: TRBV4-3; CDR3aa: CASSQVIRGEQYF
j_gene: TRBJ2-2; len: 13; v_gene: TRBV27; CDR3aa: CASSFGETGELFF
j_gene: TRBJ2-1; len: 19; v_gene: TRBV6-5; CDR3aa: CASRPSSHNILGLKPEQFF
j_gene: TRBJ2-7; len: 11; v_gene: TRBV20-1; CDR3aa: CSAHRLFEQYF
j_gene: TRBJ2-3; len: 14; v_gene: TRBV29-1; CDR3aa: CSVDDREGTDTQYF
j_gene: TRBJ2-7; len: 14; v_gene: TRBV11-2; CDR3aa: CASSPGQGNYEQYF
j_gene: TRBJ2-1; len: 15; v_gene: TRBV23-1; CDR3aa: CASSRPGQGYDEQFF